This TCR beta chain was identified in a study of T-cell memory formation after mild COVID-19. Study-level findings and limits: CD4+ bias marked clones expanding day 15 to 37, unlike balanced contracting clones.

About this clonotype: No antigen is known for it.

TCRdb ran MiXCR on the 5' RACE reads and lists one entry per CDR3 protein. The sample has just under 150,000 distinct CDR3 sequences, less than 20% seen once. This clonotype was sampled from an adult woman who had mild COVID-19 (a few samples of this study predate the infection). Cell type and time point are not known. Sample: PBMCs or a T cell subset sorted from them (not recorded which).

CDR3 region: CSQPRAWGYTF. The CDR3 region has the DNA TGCAGTCAACCCCGTGCTTGGGGCTACACCTTC. The J gene is TRBJ1-2, the V gene TRBV20-1; no reliable D call. Deletions cut 8 bases from V and 8 bases from J, with 15 bases between. The CDR3 spans 11 residues. The germline CDR1 and CDR2 sequences are DFQATT and SNEGSKA (reference sequence).